The present entry profiles one T cell receptor beta chain with its context. The data were taken from a study of blood T cell repertoires in COVID-19. Measured with immunoSEQ multiplex PCR; TCRdb has only the in-frame clones, and not every one. Of approximately 70,000 clones listed, approximately 90% were seen once; the top ten hold more than 3%. Per germline, CDR1 SGHNT and CDR2 YYREEE (reference sequence). V shed 3 bases and J 3 bases; nucleotides not matched to a gene: 10. CDR3 length equals 17 residues. The source is a woman aged 45-59 years with COVID-19, enrolled during active disease. Specimen: peripheral blood. The chain is built from TRBV5-4 and TRBJ2-2; TRBD1 agrees at 8 bases. The CDR3: CASSYRTGSIDTGELFF. CDR3 DNA: TGTGCCAGCAGCTACCGGACAGGGAGTATCGACACCGGGGAGCTGTTTTTT.